Shown below are 29 T cell receptor beta chains from a single sample sequenced in a study of T cell responses to AZD1222 COVID-19 vaccine. The assay was immunoSEQ multiplex PCR, and TCRdb's table has in-frame clones only and misses some. Here the sample spans some 110,000 clones, around 83% being singletons. Sequences were derived from peripheral blood, sampled 28 days after the second AZD1222 dose. The receptors derive from an adult who received the AZD1222 COVID-19 vaccine.

This clone was counted a few times. The chain carries TRBV2 and TRBJ2-7; D is undetermined. Trimming took 8 bases from V and 2 from J, leaving 13 bases between them. The germline V gene encodes CDR1 SNHLY and CDR2 FYNNEI. The CDR3 consists of 13 residues. The CDR3 loop is CASGAGTTYEQYF. The DNA for the CDR3 is TGTGCCAGCGGAGCCGGCACGACCTACGAGCAGTACTTC.

This rearrangement joins TRBV5-5 to TRBJ1-1; TRBD1 is a possible D gene (5 bases). The CDR3 sequence is 17 residues long. V lost 7 bases, J lost 3 bases, and 25 bases lay in between. Germline V gene sequence: CDR1 SGHKS, CDR2 YYEKEE (reference sequence). CDR3: CASRTGGESSQYTEAFF. CDR3 coding DNA: TGTGCCAGCCGAACGGGAGGGGAGAGTTCGCAATACACTGAAGCTTTCTTT.

V is TRBV3-1 (or the pseudogene TRBV3-2) and J is TRBJ1-2; unclear D gene. V lost 1 base to trimming and J lost 2 bases, with 11 bases between them. CDR3 length: 15 amino acids. Germline CDR1 and CDR2: LGHDT and YNNKEL (reference sequence). The CDR3 spells CASSQGKGWNYGYTF. The CDR3 DNA reads TGTGCCAGCAGCCAAGGTAAAGGATGGAACTATGGCTACACCTTC.

The gene calls are TRBV7-8 and TRBJ1-1, with D possibly TRBD1 on 5 matching bases. V lost 4 bases to trimming and J lost 0 bases, with 15 bases between them. The CDR3 loop spans 16 amino acids. Germline V gene data show CDR1 as SGHVS and CDR2 as FQNEAQ. As DNA, the CDR3 is TGTGCCAGCAGCTCCAATAAGCAGACAGTGAACACTGAAGCTTTCTTT. Encoded protein: CASSSNKQTVNTEAFF.

The chain carries TRBV20-1 and TRBJ2-7; D is perhaps TRBD2 (5 bases). The CDR3 is made up of 11 amino acids. Germline V CDR1 and CDR2: DFQATT, SNEGSKA (reference sequence). Trimming removed 6 bases from V and 2 bases from J, with 8 bases in between. In nucleotides, the CDR3 is TGCAGTGCGAAGAGGGCCTACGAGCAGTACTTC. Protein product: CSAKRAYEQYF.

This chain links TRBV5-1 with TRBJ2-3; D is ambiguous. The germline V gene encodes CDR1 SGHRS and CDR2 YFSETQ. This CDR3 spans 14 amino acids. Trimming took 0 bases from V and 1 from J, leaving 6 bases between them. The CDR3 DNA follows: TGCGCCAGCAGCTTGGGGTTTGGCACAGATACGCAGTATTTT. As protein: CASSLGFGTDTQYF.

The V call is TRBV15, the J call TRBJ1-1; unclear D gene. The CDR3 loop spans 13 amino acids. Germline lookup yields CDR1 LNHNV and CDR2 YYDKDF (reference sequence). With 4 bases removed from V and 1 base from J, the gap between germline ends came to 7 bases. The DNA for the CDR3 is TGTGCCACCAGCAAGCTAAGGAACACTGAAGCTTTCTTT. Its translation is CATSKLRNTEAFF. The variable domain in full, completed from reference TRBV15 and TRBJ1-1, reads DAMVIQNPRYQVTQFGKPVTLSCSQTLNHNVMYWYQQKSSQAPKLLFHYYDKDFNNEADTPDNFQSRRPNTSFCFLDIRSPGLGDTAMYLCATSKLRNTEAFFGQGTRLTVV.

The sample holds a few counts of this clone. This chain uses TRBV5-1 with TRBJ2-7; D perhaps matches TRBD1 (5 bases). Trimming took off 6 bases at V and 11 bases at J, with 18 bases between the two ends. The CDR3 is 12 residues long. The V gene's germline CDR1 is SGHRS and CDR2 YFSETQ. This CDR3 is CASKTKAGKEYF. The DNA of the CDR3 is TGCGCCAGCAAAACGAAGGCAGGGAAGGAGTACTTC.

The rearrangement joins TRBV27 to TRBJ2-2, with TRBD1 matching over 7 bases. V lost 6 bases, J lost 5 bases, and 6 bases stayed unmatched. There are 14 residues in the CDR3. Germline CDR1 and CDR2: MNHEY and SMNVEV (reference sequence). The DNA of the CDR3 is TGTGCCAGCAGCCGACAGGGCCGGACCGGGGAGCTGTTTTTT. Translating gives CASSRQGRTGELFF.

V and J are TRBV10-3 and TRBJ2-5; 8 bases agree with TRBD2. This CDR3 spans 14 amino acids. V shed 3 bases and J 4 bases; nucleotides not matched to a gene: 4. Germline loops: CDR1 ENHRY, CDR2 SYGVKD. The CDR3 DNA is TGTGCCATCAGTGATACGGGAGGGGCAGAGACCCAGTACTTC. It is translated as CAISDTGGAETQYF.

CDR3 amino acids: CATSRDRYPTSVLFF. CDR3 sequence (DNA): TGTGCCACCAGCAGAGATCGGTATCCGACCTCCGTGCTGTTTTTT. The chain employs TRBV15 and TRBJ2-2; no definite D call. This CDR3 is 15 amino acids long. Germline loops: CDR1 LNHNV, CDR2 YYDKDF (reference sequence). The V end lost 0 bases, the J end lost 13 bases, and 18 bases lay between the germline ends.

The J gene is TRBJ1-2, the V gene TRBV7-3, with 8 bases lining up with TRBD1. The germline V gene encodes CDR1 SGHTA and CDR2 FQGTGA. Trimming at V came to 5 bases and at J to 4 bases, leaving 6 bases not matched to a gene. There are 14 residues in the CDR3. The CDR3 DNA is TGTGCCAGCAGCCCTGGACAGGGTGCCTATGGCTACACCTTC. Translated, it gives CASSPGQGAYGYTF.

The genes are TRBV6-1 and TRBJ1-3; D ambiguous. V was shortened by 1 base and J by 0 bases, with 1 base between the two germline ends. The CDR3 runs 13 residues. Per the germline V gene, CDR1 is MNHNS and CDR2 is SASEGT. The DNA of the CDR3 is TGTGCCAGCAGTGAAGTCTCTGGAAACACCATATATTTT. It yields the protein CASSEVSGNTIYF.

This rearrangement joins TRBV7-3 to TRBJ2-1; D uncertain. The V end lost 5 bases, the J end lost 4 bases, and 9 bases lay between the germline ends. CDR1 and CDR2 from the germline V gene are SGHTA and FQGTGA. The CDR3 length is 13 residues. In nucleotides, the CDR3 is TGTGCCAGCAGCCAGGCAGGATACAATGAGCAGTTCTTC. It is translated as CASSQAGYNEQFF.

The chain carries TRBV10-2 and TRBJ1-3, with TRBD1 matching 10 bases. From germline, CDR1 is WSHSY and CDR2 SAAADI. The CDR3 is 13 amino acids. After removal of 8 bases from V and 2 bases from J, the junction contained 0 bases not matched to a gene. CDR3 nucleotide sequence: TGCGCCAGCGGACAGGGGGCTGGAAACACCATATATTTT. Its protein is CASGQGAGNTIYF.

The chain is built from TRBV11-2 and TRBJ1-2; 7 positions match TRBD1. The V and J ends lost 2 bases and 8 bases, in that order; junction bases with no gene match: 14. The CDR3 spans 16 residues. CDR1 is SGHAT, CDR2 FQNNGV, per germline. This chain's CDR3 is CASSLSPGQSGRGYTF. The DNA for the CDR3 is TGTGCCAGCAGCTTAAGCCCGGGACAGTCCGGGAGAGGCTACACCTTC.

This rearrangement joins TRBV11-2 to TRBJ2-2; no reliable D call. Germline V lookup: CDR1 SGHAT, CDR2 FQNNGV. V was trimmed by 0 bases and J by 6 bases, leaving 5 bases between them. This CDR3 is 13 amino acids long. CDR3 bases: TGTGCCAGCAGCTTAGATGCTTCCGGGGAGCTGTTTTTT. This translates into CASSLDASGELFF.

The CDR3 loop reads CASSTGPQQPYGYTF. In DNA form, the CDR3 reads TGTGCCAGCAGTACAGGGCCGCAGCAGCCATATGGCTACACCTTC. The chain has TRBV6-5 and TRBJ1-2, with D perhaps matching TRBD1 (6 bases). The CDR3 is 15 amino acids. V was clipped by 5 bases and J by 5 bases, with 18 bases between them. Germline V gene data show CDR1 as MNHEY and CDR2 as SVGAGI.

The chain couples TRBV3-1 (or the pseudogene TRBV3-2) to TRBJ2-4, with D possibly being TRBD1 (5 bases). The CDR3 consists of 16 residues. CDR1 and CDR2 (germline): LGHDT, YNNKEL (reference sequence). The V end was cut by 1 base, the J end by 0 bases, with 10 bases between. In DNA form, the CDR3 reads TGTGCCAGCAGCCAAGTCCAGGGATTAGCCAAAAACATTCAGTACTTC. This codes for CASSQVQGLAKNIQYF.

V usage is TRBV10-3 and J usage is TRBJ2-4, with D perhaps assigned TRBD1 or TRBD2 (6 bases each). Per the germline V gene, CDR1 is ENHRY and CDR2 is SYGVKD. CDR3 size: 13 residues. V was pared by 4 bases and J by 5 bases, with 9 bases between. In DNA form, the CDR3 reads TGTGCCATCAGTGCTAGGGGGGAAAACATTCAGTACTTC. This gives the protein CAISARGENIQYF.

The chain has TRBV5-1 and TRBJ2-2, with 10 bases matching TRBD2. CDR3 length: 15 amino acids. Germline trimming cut 7 bases from V and 4 bases from J; bases unmatched to any gene: 7. Germline values: CDR1 SGHRS, CDR2 YFSETQ. The CDR3 nucleotides are TGCGCCAGCCAAAGCGGGGGGGCCGCCACCGGGGAGCTGTTTTTT. This encodes CASQSGGAATGELFF.

The chain carries TRBV11-2 and TRBJ2-2, with no clear D. Trimming left V 2 bases short and J 6 bases short, with 7 bases between. Germline CDR1 and CDR2: SGHAT and FQNNGV. There are 13 residues in the CDR3. This chain's CDR3 is CASSLQAPGELFF. In DNA, the CDR3 is TGTGCCAGCAGCTTACAGGCCCCCGGGGAGCTGTTTTTT.

This sequence joins TRBV7-8 and TRBJ1-5, with D perhaps matching TRBD1 (6 bases). Germline CDR1 is SGHVS and CDR2 is FQNEAQ. Trimming shortened V by 5 bases and J by 3 bases, and 11 bases separated the two germline ends. The CDR3 is 14 amino acids. CDR3 amino acids: CASSPTGYNQPQHF. As DNA, the CDR3 is TGTGCCAGCAGCCCGACAGGATACAATCAGCCCCAGCATTTT.

The chain combines TRBV12-3 or TRBV12-4 with TRBJ2-7, with 9 bases matching TRBD2. V lost 0 bases and J lost 6; bases outside the gene matches: 0. This CDR3 is built from 13 residues. The CDR3 protein is CASSLASGSEQYF. CDR3 bases: TGTGCCAGCAGTTTAGCTAGCGGGAGCGAGCAGTACTTC.

This clone was observed a handful of times. V usage is TRBV3-1 (or the pseudogene TRBV3-2) and J usage is TRBJ1-3; D may be TRBD1 (6 bases). Trimming left V 6 bases short and J 3 bases short, with 9 bases between. The CDR3 contains 13 residues. Germline CDR1 is LGHDT and CDR2 is YNNKEL (reference sequence). The CDR3 nucleotides read TGTGCCAGCAGACAGGGTGGTGGAAACACCATATATTTT. Protein sequence: CASRQGGGNTIYF.

The V and J genes are TRBV29-1 and TRBJ1-1; TRBD1 might be the D (5 bases). Germline CDR1 is SQVTM and CDR2 is ANQGSEA. This CDR3 has 12 residues. The V and J ends lost 6 bases and 6 bases respectively, with 14 bases between them. The CDR3 DNA is TGCAGCGTCACCCCGGGGGGGTCTGAAGCTTTCTTT. Its protein product is CSVTPGGSEAFF.

The chain couples TRBV11-2 to TRBJ1-2; D uncertain. Deletions cut 4 bases from V and 2 bases from J, with 11 bases between. Germline lookup yields CDR1 SGHAT and CDR2 FQNNGV. The CDR3 consists of 14 residues. This chain's CDR3 is CASSSPPRNYGYTF. The CDR3 DNA follows: TGTGCCAGCAGCTCCCCCCCCAGGAACTATGGCTACACCTTC. Full variable domain (missing parts from reference TRBV11-2 and TRBJ1-2): EAGVAQSPRYKIIEKRQSVAFWCNPISGHATLYWYQQILGQGPKLLIQFQNNGVVDDSQLPKDRFSAERLKGVDSTLKIQPAKLEDSAVYLCASSSPPRNYGYTFGSGTRLTVV.

This chain joins TRBV7-9 and TRBJ1-1; maybe TRBD1 (5 bases). V lost 1 base, J lost 3 bases, and 15 bases lay in between. The CDR3 totals 16 residues. Per germline, CDR1 SEHNR and CDR2 FQNEAQ (reference sequence). The CDR3 DNA reads as TGTGCCAGCAGCTTAGGGTTGGGACGGAAGGACACTGAAGCTTTCTTT. Residues: CASSLGLGRKDTEAFF.

This chain joins TRBV4-3 and TRBJ1-3; TRBD1 might be the D (6 bases). CDR3 size: 16 residues. Germline CDR1 is LGHNA and CDR2 is YSLEER. Between the trimmed V and J ends, which lost 2 bases and 1 base, there was a span of 12 bases. The CDR3 is CASSQKTGRSGNTIYF. The CDR3 nucleotides are TGCGCCAGCAGCCAAAAAACAGGGAGGTCTGGAAACACCATATATTTT.